The present TCR beta chain was sequenced within a study of blood T cells in healthy people across ages. Whole-study results and caveats: The lack of PBMC sorting stopped any conclusive naive versus antigen-experienced comparison. When set beside aged donors, long-lived donors presented more naive CD4+ cells and higher diversity.

Next came a second PCR, run for roughly 7 to 12 cycles, which used a sample-barcoded 5' primer along with a J-beta primer mix. TCRdb analysed the 5' RACE reads with MiXCR anew, one entry per CDR3 protein. The data contain more than 800,000 distinct CDR3 sequences, less than 50% of them singletons. Sample donors were healthy Caucasian individuals that came from Russia, aged about 6 to 95. Per sample, no less than 5 micrograms of total RNA were extracted. A note on this clonotype: The target antigen is unknown.

The specimen sequenced was blood. The sequence was collected from a woman aged 55-70 years in good health.

The chain's CDR3 is CASSLAPSGIEGYTF. The CDR3 bases are TGTGCCAGCAGCTTAGCACCGTCGGGCATTGAGGGCTACACCTTC. The V and J genes are TRBV7-2 and TRBJ1-2; D not resolved. Per germline, CDR1 SGHTA and CDR2 FQGNSA. Trimming removed 0 bases from V and 8 bases from J, with 16 bases in between. This CDR3 region has 15 residues.